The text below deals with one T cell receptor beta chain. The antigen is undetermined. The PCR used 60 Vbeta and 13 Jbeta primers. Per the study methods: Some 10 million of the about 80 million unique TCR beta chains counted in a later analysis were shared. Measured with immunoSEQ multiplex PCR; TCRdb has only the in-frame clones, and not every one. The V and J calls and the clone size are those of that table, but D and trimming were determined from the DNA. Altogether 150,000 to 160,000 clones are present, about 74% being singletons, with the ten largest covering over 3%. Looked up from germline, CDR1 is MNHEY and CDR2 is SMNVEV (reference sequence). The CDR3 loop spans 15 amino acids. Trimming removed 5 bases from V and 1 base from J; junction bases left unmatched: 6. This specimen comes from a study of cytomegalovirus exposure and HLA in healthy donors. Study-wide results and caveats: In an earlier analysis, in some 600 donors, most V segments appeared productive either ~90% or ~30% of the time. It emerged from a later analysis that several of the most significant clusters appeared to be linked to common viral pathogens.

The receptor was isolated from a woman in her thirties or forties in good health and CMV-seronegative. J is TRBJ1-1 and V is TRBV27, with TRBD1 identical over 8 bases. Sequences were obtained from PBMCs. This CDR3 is CASSTAGTGNTEAFF. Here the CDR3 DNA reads TGTGCCAGCAGTACTGCCGGGACAGGGAACACTGAAGCTTTCTTT.